Listed below are T cell receptor beta chains from one sample, sequenced in a study of blood T cell repertoires in COVID-19. The table came from immunoSEQ multiplex PCR; TCRdb's copy has only in-frame clones and leaves some out. The profile shows some 270,000 clones, 90% of them singletons. The sample comprised peripheral blood. Receptor source: a woman between 55 and 75 years old with COVID-19, enrolled during active disease. Both conserved end residues are part of each CDR3. D genes are given only for firm matches.

D,V,J,CDR3,DNA
-,TRBV2,TRBJ1-5,CASSQSYSNQPQHF,TGTGCCAGCAGCCAGTCGTATAGCAATCAGCCCCAGCATTTT
TRBD1,TRBV6-5,TRBJ2-5,CASSQTGLGETQYF,TGTGCCAGCAGTCAGACAGGGCTGGGGGAGACCCAGTACTTC
-,TRBV18,TRBJ1-2,CASSPDSGYGYTF,TGTGCCAGCTCACCTGACAGTGGCTATGGCTACACCTTC
-,TRBV7-6,TRBJ1-4,CASSRAPGTAGEKLFF,TGTGCCAGCAGCCGCGCGCCGGGAACCGCAGGTGAAAAACTGTTTTTT
-,TRBV7-2,TRBJ1-4,CASSRGHNSEKLFF,TGTGCCAGCAGTCGAGGCCATAACTCGGAAAAACTGTTTTTT
-,TRBV11-2,TRBJ2-5,CASSLEAETQYF,TGTGCCAGCAGCCTCGAGGCGGAGACCCAGTACTTC
-,TRBV5-1,TRBJ1-4,CASSRGNNEKLFF,TGCGCCAGCAGCAGGGGGAACAATGAAAAACTGTTTTTT
TRBD2,TRBV4-3,TRBJ2-3,CASSQRAGGPGGTDTQYF,TGCGCCAGCAGCCAAAGAGCGGGGGGGCCGGGGGGCACAGATACGCAGTATTTT
TRBD1,TRBV10-3,TRBJ2-5,CAITLPGQQETQYF,TGTGCCATCACGCTCCCGGGACAGCAAGAGACCCAGTACTTC
TRBD1,TRBV11-1,TRBJ1-1,CASSWDRNTEAFF,TGTGCCAGCAGCTGGGACAGAAACACTGAAGCTTTCTTT
-,TRBV15,TRBJ1-1,CATSRVRGSGYTEAFF,TGTGCCACCAGCAGAGTACGAGGGTCAGGTTACACTGAAGCTTTCTTT
-,TRBV25-1,TRBJ1-5,CASSEYGSNQPQHF,TGTGCCAGCAGTGAATACGGGAGCAATCAGCCCCAGCATTTT
-,TRBV18,TRBJ1-2,CASSLHEGVGGYTF,TGTGCCAGCTCACTTCACGAGGGGGTAGGGGGCTACACCTTC
TRBD1,TRBV18,TRBJ1-6,CASSPGTADNSPLHF,TGTGCCAGCTCACCTGGGACAGCAGATAATTCACCCCTCCACTTT